This T cell receptor beta chain was observed in a study of control samples from healthy donors and cancer patients. Sequencing was performed with immunoSEQ multiplex PCR; in TCRdb, only in-frame clones are kept and a portion is missing. The table shows roughly 100,000 clones, with about 80% occurring only once. The sequence came from a woman aged 50 to 60 in good health. What was sequenced was blood.

As DNA, the CDR3 is TGTGCCAGCAGCCCGGGACAGCGGAACACCGGGGAGCTGTTTTTT. Amino acid sequence: CASSPGQRNTGELFF. The chain carries TRBV2 and TRBJ2-2, with TRBD1 matching 7 bases. The junction had 5 bases not matched to a gene; V was cut back by 6 bases and J by 1 base. Germline assignment: CDR1 SNHLY and CDR2 FYNNEI. There are 15 residues in the CDR3.